The 9 T cell receptor beta chains presented below share a single source sample, sequenced in a study of blood T cell repertoires in COVID-19 (dated by TCRdb to 2019 to 2021). The library was built by means of the immunoSEQ multiplex PCR assay. Sourced from immuneACCESS, this table was stored by TCRdb with only in-frame sequences that have V and J called. A share of the clones is absent; for the studies checked, an unresolved V gene accounts for under half, and the remainder has no known explanation. This sample gives approximately 180,000 clones in total; about 85% of them show up just once. Around a sixth of the sample comes from the top ten. Material: peripheral blood. These receptors originate from a person aged 65-85 years with COVID-19, enrolled during active disease.

The chain links TRBV5-4 to TRBJ2-5; TRBD2 aligns across 8 bases. The ends lost 3 bases at V and 4 bases at J; junction bases unmatched: 11. CDR1 is SGHNT, CDR2 YYREEE, per germline (reference sequence). The CDR3 covers 16 residues. The CDR3 DNA follows: TGTGCCAGCAGCTCCGAAATAGCGGGGCGGGGAGAGACCCAGTACTTC. This sequence encodes CASSSEIAGRGETQYF.

J is TRBJ2-3 and V is TRBV27; D is perhaps TRBD1 (5 bases). This CDR3 is 14 amino acids long. Trimming took off 4 bases at V and 14 bases at J, with 22 bases between the two ends. Germline V gene sequence: CDR1 MNHEY, CDR2 SMNVEV (reference sequence). DNA of the CDR3: TGTGCCAGCAGTTCCATCTCCCAGGGCAATGGATGGTATTTT. Amino acids: CASSSISQGNGWYF.

This chain links TRBV2 with TRBJ1-5; no clear D. The germline gives CDR1 SNHLY, CDR2 FYNNEI. The CDR3 has 13 amino acids. Between the trimmed V and J ends, which lost 7 bases and 6 bases, there was a span of 13 bases. CDR3 protein: CASTLDPRQPQHF. CDR3 nucleotide sequence: TGTGCCAGCACCCTAGACCCCCGTCAGCCCCAGCATTTT.

The rearrangement uses TRBV7-9 and TRBJ1-2; D might be TRBD1 (5 bases). CDR3 length equals 11 residues. Germline V lookup: CDR1 SEHNR, CDR2 FQNEAQ (reference sequence). V was cut by 11 bases and J by 8 bases, with 15 bases left in between. CDR3 in DNA: TGTGCCGCCGCCGGGGGGTACGGCTACACCTTC. Protein product: CAAAGGYGYTF.

This sequence joins TRBV3-1 (or the pseudogene TRBV3-2) and TRBJ1-4; D perhaps matches TRBD1 (6 bases). Germline loops: CDR1 LGHDT, CDR2 YNNKEL (reference sequence). The CDR3 sequence is 17 residues long. Trimming removed 4 bases at V and 8 bases at J, with 23 bases between. CDR3: CASSPARTEGAWEKLFF. As DNA, the CDR3 is TGTGCCAGCAGCCCCGCCCGGACAGAGGGCGCTTGGGAAAAACTGTTTTTT.

CDR3 sequence (DNA): TGTGCCAGCAGCTTCGAGACAGCCTACGAGCAGTACTTC. Translating it yields CASSFETAYEQYF. This rearrangement joins TRBV7-2 to TRBJ2-7; D is possibly TRBD1 (5 bases). Deletions cut 3 bases from V and 2 bases from J, with 8 bases between. CDR1 is SGHTA, CDR2 FQGNSA, per germline. The CDR3 covers 13 residues.

The rearrangement joins TRBV7-8 to TRBJ1-3, with 9 bases lining up with TRBD1. V lost 1 base to trimming and J lost 3 bases; unmatched junction nucleotides: 7. CDR1 and CDR2 (germline): SGHVS, FQNEAQ. This CDR3 comprises 17 residues. The CDR3 DNA is TGTGCCAGCAGCTTAGTGCTCGGGACAGGGATTGGAAACACCATATATTTT. The encoded protein is CASSLVLGTGIGNTIYF.

The gene calls are TRBV6-4 and TRBJ2-1, with 11 bases fitting TRBD2. The J segment lost 7 bases and the V segment lost 4 bases, leaving 6 bases of the junction unmatched. Germline V gene lookup returns CDR1 MRHNA and CDR2 SNTAGT. CDR3 size: 15 residues. The CDR3 is CASSGTPSGGNEQFF. As DNA, the CDR3 is TGTGCCAGCAGTGGGACCCCTAGCGGGGGGAATGAGCAGTTCTTC.

The chain employs TRBV14 and TRBJ2-3, with 14 positions matching TRBD2. Unmatched junction bases numbered 2, after V lost 6 bases and J lost 3 bases. The CDR3 has 15 residues. CDR1 SGHDN and CDR2 FVKESK come from the germline V gene. The chain's CDR3 is CASSRLAGGTDTQYF. For the CDR3, the DNA is TGTGCCAGCAGTCGACTAGCGGGGGGGACAGATACGCAGTATTTT. The full variable domain, completed using reference TRBV14 and TRBJ2-3, is EAGVTQFPSHSVIEKGQTVTLRCDPISGHDNLYWYRRVMGKEIKFLLHFVKESKQDESGMPNNRFLAERTGGTYSTLKVQPAELEDSGVYFCASSRLAGGTDTQYFGPGTRLTVL.